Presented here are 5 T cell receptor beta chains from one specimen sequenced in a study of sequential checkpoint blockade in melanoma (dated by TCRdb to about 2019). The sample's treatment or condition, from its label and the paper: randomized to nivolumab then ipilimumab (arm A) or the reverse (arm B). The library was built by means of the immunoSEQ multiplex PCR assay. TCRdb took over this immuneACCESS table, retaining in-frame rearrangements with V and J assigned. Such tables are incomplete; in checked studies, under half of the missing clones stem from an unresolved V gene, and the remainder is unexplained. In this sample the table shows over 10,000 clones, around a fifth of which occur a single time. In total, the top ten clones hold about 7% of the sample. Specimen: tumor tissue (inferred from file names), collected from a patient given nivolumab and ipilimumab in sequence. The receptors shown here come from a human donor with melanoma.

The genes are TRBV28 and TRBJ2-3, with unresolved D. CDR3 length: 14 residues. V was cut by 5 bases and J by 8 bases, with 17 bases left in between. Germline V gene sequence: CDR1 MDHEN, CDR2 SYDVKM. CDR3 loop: CASSSPIAQRTQYF. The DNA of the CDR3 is TGTGCCAGCAGTAGCCCTATTGCACAGCGTACGCAGTATTTT.

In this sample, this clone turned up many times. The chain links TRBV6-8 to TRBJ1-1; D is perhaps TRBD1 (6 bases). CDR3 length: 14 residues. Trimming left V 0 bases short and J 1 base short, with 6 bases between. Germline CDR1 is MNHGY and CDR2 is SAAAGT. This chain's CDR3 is CASSYSGGNTEAFF. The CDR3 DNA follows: TGTGCCAGCAGTTACTCAGGGGGGAACACTGAAGCTTTCTTT.

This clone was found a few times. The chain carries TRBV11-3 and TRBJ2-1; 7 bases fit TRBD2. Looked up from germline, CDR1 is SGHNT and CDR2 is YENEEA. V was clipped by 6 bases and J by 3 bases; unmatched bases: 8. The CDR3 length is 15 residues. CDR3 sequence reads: CASSPRRGSYNEQFF. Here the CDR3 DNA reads TGTGCCAGCAGTCCCCGGCGCGGGAGCTACAATGAGCAGTTCTTC. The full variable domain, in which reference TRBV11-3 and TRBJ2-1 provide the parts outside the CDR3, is EAGVVQSPRYKIIEKKQPVAFWCNPISGHNTLYWYLQNLGQGPELLIRYENEEAVDDSQLPKDRFSAERLKGVDSTLKIQPAELGDSAVYLCASSPRRGSYNEQFFGPGTRLTVL.

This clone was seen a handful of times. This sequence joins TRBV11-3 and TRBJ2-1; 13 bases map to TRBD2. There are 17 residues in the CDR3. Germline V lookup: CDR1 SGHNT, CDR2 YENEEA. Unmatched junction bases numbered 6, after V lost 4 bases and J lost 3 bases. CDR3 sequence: CASSSRGLAGIYNEQFF. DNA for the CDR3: TGTGCCAGCAGCTCCCGGGGACTAGCGGGAATCTACAATGAGCAGTTCTTC.

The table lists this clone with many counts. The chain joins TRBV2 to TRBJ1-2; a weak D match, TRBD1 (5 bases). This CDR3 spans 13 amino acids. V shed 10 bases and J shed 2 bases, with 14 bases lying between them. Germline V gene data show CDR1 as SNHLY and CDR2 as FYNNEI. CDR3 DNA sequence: TGTGCCACCCAATGGCGGGGGAACTATGGCTACACCTTC. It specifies CATQWRGNYGYTF.